The 8 T cell receptor beta chains given below trace back to one sample, sequenced in a study of blood T cells in healthy people across ages. Alongside a J-beta primer mix, a sample-barcoded 5' primer served in a second PCR lasting roughly 6 to 11 cycles. A single record per CDR3 protein comes from TCRdb applying MiXCR to the 5' RACE reads. The repertoire holds roughly 800,000 distinct CDR3 sequences, with 20% to 30% as singletons. These data are also associated with another study on T cells of mothers and their children.

Sequencing was done on a sample of blood. These receptors came from a boy aged 5-17 years in good health.

This clonotype showed up just a few times. The gene calls are TRBV7-2 and TRBJ2-7; TRBD2 matches at 13 bases. Germline V gene sequence: CDR1 SGHTA, CDR2 FQGNSA. Losses at the gene ends were 2 bases for V and 6 bases for J; bases not matched to a gene: 4. CDR3 length: 15 amino acids. Written as DNA, the CDR3 is TGTGCCAGCAGCTTAACTAGCGGGGGGGCTCCCGAGCAGTACTTC. This encodes CASSLTSGGAPEQYF.

The chain is built from TRBV6-2 or TRBV6-3 and TRBJ2-3; maybe TRBD1 (5 bases). The CDR3 loop spans 15 amino acids. Germline CDR1 MNHEY, CDR2 SVGEGT. V lost 2 bases to trimming and J lost 0 bases, with 9 bases between them. The CDR3 is CASSYGRASTDTQYF. The CDR3 DNA sequence: TGTGCCAGCAGTTACGGCAGGGCCAGCACAGATACGCAGTATTTT.

This clonotype was seen more than once but under ten times. The gene calls are TRBV24-1 and TRBJ2-5; 8 bases line up with TRBD1. The CDR3 is 13 amino acids. Per germline, CDR1 KGHDR and CDR2 SFDVKD. With V trimmed by 7 bases and J by 7 bases, 7 bases remained unmatched. In DNA, the CDR3 is TGTGCCACCAGGTTGACAGGGGAGCCGACCCAGTACTTC. Translating gives CATRLTGEPTQYF.

This sequence joins TRBV12-3 or TRBV12-4 and TRBJ1-5; D gene uncertain. Trimming stripped 8 bases from V and 11 bases from J, with 19 bases between. This CDR3 region has 13 residues. In DNA, the CDR3 is TGTGCCAGCTGCCTCTCTTCCGGCGGGGCCCAGCATTTT. Translation: CASCLSSGGAQHF.

The rearrangement links TRBV7-2 to TRBJ2-3, with 7 positions matching TRBD2. Per the germline V gene, CDR1 is SGHTA and CDR2 is FQGNSA. V shed 4 bases, J shed 4 bases, and the junction held 11 bases outside the gene matches. The length of the CDR3 is 16 residues. This chain's CDR3 is CASSSTPAGRADTQYF. In DNA form, the CDR3 reads TGTGCCAGCAGCTCAACCCCAGCGGGGAGAGCAGATACGCAGTATTTT. Drawing the rest from reference TRBV7-2 and TRBJ2-3, the complete variable domain is GAGVSQSPSNKVTEKGKDVELRCDPISGHTALYWYRQSLGQGLEFLIYFQGNSAPDKSGLPSDRFSAERTGGSVSTLTIQRTQQEDSAVYLCASSSTPAGRADTQYFGPGTRLTVL.

Of note for this clonotype: Just one base apart from a much larger clone, this may be a read error. The gene calls are TRBV11-3 and TRBJ2-2; D uncertain. V lost 0 bases and J 6 bases, leaving 5 bases between the germline ends. Germline V gives CDR1 SGHNT, CDR2 YENEEA. The CDR3 runs 13 residues. The chain's CDR3 is CASSLERAGELFF. The CDR3 DNA reads as TGTGCCAGCAGCTTAGAACGGGCCGGGGAGCTGTTTTTT. Filled out from reference TRBV11-3 and TRBJ2-2, the complete variable domain reads EAGVVQSPRYKIIEKKQPVAFWCNPISGHNTLYWYLQNLGQGPELLIRYENEEAVDDSQLPKDRFSAERLKGVDSTLKIQPAELGDSAVYLCASSLERAGELFFGEGSRLTVL.

The genes are TRBV7-2 and TRBJ1-5, with TRBD1 identical over 11 bases. The CDR3 sequence is 16 residues long. V was clipped by 1 base and J by 6 bases; unmatched bases: 5. Germline V lookup: CDR1 SGHTA, CDR2 FQGNSA. The chain's CDR3 is CASSLVGDRGGQPQHF. The CDR3 nucleotides read TGTGCCAGCAGCTTAGTTGGGGACAGGGGGGGTCAGCCCCAGCATTTT.

This clonotype was picked up a small number of times. The genes are TRBV6-6 and TRBJ1-3; no reliable D call. The CDR3 length is 11 residues. Looked up from germline, CDR1 is MNHNY and CDR2 is SVGAGI (reference sequence). Trimming pared 6 bases from V and 12 bases from J, leaving 12 bases between. The CDR3: CASSSSWGIYF. CDR3 coding DNA: TGTGCCAGCAGCTCTTCGTGGGGCATATATTTT.